This T cell receptor beta chain was captured in a study of CD8+ T cells in alopecia areata. Whole-study results and caveats: Tofacitinib did not eliminate many expanded lesional clones from scalp or blood. Possibly because of HLA-related factors, TCR sharing was less clear across patients than in mice. Across lesional scalp, and particularly alopecia totalis/universalis, clonality surpassed that of normal scalp.

This clone was seen a single time. Its matching antigen is unknown. V lost 4 bases to trimming and J lost 5 bases, with 6 bases between them. The V gene's germline CDR1 is SQVTM and CDR2 ANQGSEA. This CDR3 has 11 amino acids. Isolated RNA was reverse transcribed into cDNA used as the sequencing template. Repertoires were generated with immunoSEQ multiplex PCR, while TCRdb's copy carries only in-frame clones and drops some. The sample yields roughly 76,000 clones, approximately 29% seen once. Stated treatment: oral pan-JAK inhibitor, 5-10 mg twice daily. This chain uses TRBV29-1 with TRBJ2-1; the D is unclear. The sequence was collected from a human donor with alopecia areata. The input for sequencing was CD8+ T cells sorted from blood, taken at week 4, from a patient treated with tofacitinib. Here the CDR3 DNA reads TGCAGCGTTGCGCGGAACAATGAGCAGTTCTTC. Protein: CSVARNNEQFF.